Below, one T cell receptor beta chain is given with its context. Which antigen it targets is not known. Per-nucleotide qualities are absent, and no much larger clonotype sits a single base away. The CDR3 regions of human TCRbeta chains were analyzed by immunosequencing. On the study's bioinformatics: Repertoire TCRs were matched against a reference library of SARS-CoV-2-specific TCRs generated with the MIRA antigen-specificity platform. Breadth was defined as the fraction of unique TCRs that were SARS-CoV-2-associated, and depth was defined as the fraction of total T cells that were SARS-CoV-2-associated. Using the MIRA data, each spike-specific TCR was assigned both to the spike region to which the TCR was reactive and to a CD4 or CD8 class. Log10-transformed breadth and depth values were compared by one-way ANOVA with Sidak's multiple comparisons tests. TCRdb re-hosts the immuneACCESS table, in-frame sequences only. Its copies lack some clones; in the studies checked, an unresolved V gene accounts for under half of them, and the cause for the rest is not known. From that table come the V and J calls and clone size; the DNA was used to work out D and trimming. This sample is represented by 90,000 to 120,000 clones; 93% of them were singletons. Approximately 4.7% of the sample lies in the top ten.

Based on the germline V gene, the CDR1 and CDR2 sequences are MDHEN and SYDVKM. A distance of 9 bases separates the germline ends of V and J, which lose 3 bases and 3 bases respectively. From its cysteine to its phenylalanine, the CDR3 spans 14 amino acids. The entry retains the CDR3 DNA only, 42 bases that are in frame from base 1. This sample's time point label indicates: baseline before first vaccination. Vaccinee samples came from UK trials COV001 and COV002, including a single-blind randomized controlled phase 2/3 trial of AZD1222 (ChAdOx1 nCoV-19) in healthy adults. Trial participant PBMC samples were collected at day 0 and day 28 after the second dose for TCRbeta chain sequencing. The record originates from a study of T cell responses to AZD1222 COVID-19 vaccine (dated by TCRdb to about 2021). Background for the entire study: Because spike-specific TCR depth and breadth did not differ between the two schedules, AZD1222 recipients who got a second dose at roughly 4 weeks were pooled with those who got a second dose at roughly 12 weeks. Enrollment into the trials was organized by age into subgroups of 18-55, 56-69 and 70-plus years, and those subgroups contained roughly 140, 27 and 60 TCR-sequenced participants, respectively. A total of approximately 250 trial participants underwent TCR sequencing, of whom more than 200 had received two doses of AZD1222 and 26 had received two doses of the MenACWY control vaccine. Study-level results and caveats: Reportedly, close to half of the unique spike-specific TCRs recognized epitopes lying outside the regions that are mutated in the B.1.351 and B.1.1.7 variants. Vaccine-associated CD4 TCRs spanned the whole spike protein, with dominant responses in regions 160-218 and 743-854. Conclusions about previously exposed vaccinees are limited because only six or seven AZD1222 recipients were SARS-CoV-2 seropositive at baseline. The 56-69-year group was small, and its depth increase did not reach significance, likely because of low power. Participants were mostly white British and included more females than males, and it was suggested by the authors that clonal diversity may have been underestimated. Because no day 14 peak-response samples were available, repertoires were characterized only after the peak T cell response. After two AZD1222 doses, spike-specific TCR breadth and depth were significantly higher than at day 0 and than in MenACWY recipients.

The receptor comes from an adult in good health. The sequence links TRBV28 to TRBJ1-3; no D gene call is confident. This specimen was peripheral blood, taken on day 0 of AZD1222 vaccination. The sequenced DNA is TGTGCCAGCAGTTTCGGGATCCTTGGAAACACCATATATTTT. Translated, it reads CASSFGILGNTIYF.